This T cell receptor (beta chain) is drawn from a study of cytomegalovirus exposure and HLA in healthy donors. Study results and caveats: Most TCR sequences were rare, but some public TCRs occurred in many donors.

PCR employed 60 Vbeta and 13 Jbeta primers. The method was immunoSEQ multiplex PCR; TCRdb's version includes in-frame clones alone and lacks a portion of them. The sample holds around 140,000 clones, around nine tenths seen once. V shed 3 bases and J 7 bases; nucleotides not matched to a gene: 8. Germline V gene lookup returns CDR1 MNHEY and CDR2 SMNVEV (reference sequence). The CDR3 loop spans 14 amino acids. Note on this clone: Antigen unknown.

J is TRBJ1-2 and V is TRBV27; 7 nucleotides match TRBD1. What was sequenced was PBMCs. This clonotype was sampled from a woman aged 30 to 39 in good health and CMV-seronegative. Written as DNA, the CDR3 is TGTGCCAGCAGTTTCCAGGGGGGCCTGGGTGGCTACACCTTC. Amino acids: CASSFQGGLGGYTF.